This T cell receptor (beta chain) was recovered during a study of early T cells in non-severe SARS-CoV-2 infection. cDNA molecules, individually, were tagged with unique molecular identifiers. MiXCR, run by TCRdb on the 5' RACE reads, gives a single entry per CDR3 protein. This sample carries tens of thousands of distinct CDR3 sequences, approximately 6.2% of them seen once, and the ten largest clones take 4.5% to 5.5%. CDR1 is SNHLY, CDR2 FYNNEI, per germline. Unmatched junction bases numbered 18, after V lost 4 bases and J lost 6 bases. The CDR3 contains 19 residues. This clonotype was detected ten times or more.

The origin of this receptor is an adult who was a healthcare worker with PCR-confirmed SARS-CoV-2 infection or an uninfected control (not recorded which). The sample comprised whole blood. The rearrangement links TRBV2 to TRBJ2-2; the match to TRBD2 covers 9 bases. The CDR3 here is CASSVELSGRRRESGELFF. The CDR3 coding sequence is TGTGCCAGCAGTGTAGAACTCAGCGGGAGGCGAAGGGAGTCCGGGGAGCTGTTTTTT.